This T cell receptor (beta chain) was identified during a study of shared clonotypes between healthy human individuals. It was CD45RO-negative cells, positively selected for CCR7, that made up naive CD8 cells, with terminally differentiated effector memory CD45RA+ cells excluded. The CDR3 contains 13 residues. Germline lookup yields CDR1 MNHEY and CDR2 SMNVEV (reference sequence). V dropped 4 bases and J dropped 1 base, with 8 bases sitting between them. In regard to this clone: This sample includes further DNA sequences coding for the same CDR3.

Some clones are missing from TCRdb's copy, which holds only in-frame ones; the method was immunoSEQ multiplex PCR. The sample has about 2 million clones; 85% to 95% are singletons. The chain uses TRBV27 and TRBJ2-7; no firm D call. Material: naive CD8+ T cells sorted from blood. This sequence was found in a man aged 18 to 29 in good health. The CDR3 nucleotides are TGTGCCAGCAGTTCCGACACTTCCTACGAGCAGTACTTC. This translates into CASSSDTSYEQYF.